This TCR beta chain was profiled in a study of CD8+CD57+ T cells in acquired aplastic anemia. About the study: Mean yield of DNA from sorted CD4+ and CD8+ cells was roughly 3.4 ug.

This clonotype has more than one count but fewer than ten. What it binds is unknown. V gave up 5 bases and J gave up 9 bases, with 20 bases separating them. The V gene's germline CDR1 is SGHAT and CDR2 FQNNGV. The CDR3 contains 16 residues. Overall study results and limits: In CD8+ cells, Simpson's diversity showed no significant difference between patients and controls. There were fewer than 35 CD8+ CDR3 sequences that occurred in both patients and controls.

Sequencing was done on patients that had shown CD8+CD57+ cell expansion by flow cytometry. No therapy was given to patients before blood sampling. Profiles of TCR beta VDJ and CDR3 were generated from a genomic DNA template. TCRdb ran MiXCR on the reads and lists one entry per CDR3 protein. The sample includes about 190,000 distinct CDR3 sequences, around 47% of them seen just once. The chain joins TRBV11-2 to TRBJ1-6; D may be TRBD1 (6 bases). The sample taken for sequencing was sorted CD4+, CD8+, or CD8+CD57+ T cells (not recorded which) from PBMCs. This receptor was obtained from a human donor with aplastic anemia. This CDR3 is CASSLSTDRPSSPLHF. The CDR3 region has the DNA TGTGCCAGCAGCCTCTCCACAGACAGGCCCAGTTCACCCCTCCACTTT.